This T cell receptor beta chain was documented in a study of PD-1 blockade in classical Hodgkin lymphoma. General study results and limits: Newly diagnosed patients were said to have less baseline TCR diversity than healthy donors did. Patients with an early start, nivolumab under 1 year after ASCT, were excluded. Lower baseline TCR diversity marked trial partial responders and progressors.

Looked up from germline, CDR1 is SNHLY and CDR2 is FYNNEI. V lost 5 bases, J lost 3 bases, and 10 bases stayed unmatched. This CDR3 has 16 residues. TCRdb's table, derived via immunoSEQ multiplex PCR, lists solely in-frame clones and lacks some. This sample has tens of thousands of clones, with less than 85% found just once. A few counts support this clone. The antigen is unknown. Regarding time point: cycle 4 day 1 (C4D1), after more than five weeks of nivolumab. No patient escaped relapse after autologous stem cell transplantation, and brentuximab vedotin exposure varied. Negative selection with magnetic separation was used to purify CD4+ T cells from thawed PBMCs. Best responses were complete response, partial response or progressive disease.

This TCR came from a human donor with classical Hodgkin lymphoma. This specimen consisted of CD4+ T cells from blood, obtained before the fourth cycle of nivolumab. The chain links TRBV2 to TRBJ1-5; 7 bases match TRBD1. The CDR3 DNA sequence: TGTGCCAGCAGTAACGCGCACAGGGGTGACAATCAGCCCCAGCATTTT. Its protein product is CASSNAHRGDNQPQHF.